Following are 24 T cell receptor beta chains from one sample sequenced in a study of blood T cell repertoires in COVID-19. The method was immunoSEQ multiplex PCR; TCRdb's version includes in-frame clones alone and lacks a portion of them. The sample includes under 200,000 clones, over 80% seen only once; the top ten take about an eighth. The specimen sequenced was PBMCs or T cells enriched from blood (not recorded which). The receptors shown here come from a woman in her sixties who had recovered from COVID-19.

This clone has only a few counts. The chain is built from TRBV3-1 (or the pseudogene TRBV3-2) and TRBJ1-3; D is undetermined. The CDR3 contains 15 residues. Germline CDR1 is LGHDT and CDR2 is YNNKEL (reference sequence). V was clipped by 0 bases and J by 4 bases, with 10 bases between them. This CDR3 is CASSQDVGAGNTIYF. CDR3 in DNA: TGTGCCAGCAGCCAAGATGTGGGCGCCGGAAACACCATATATTTT.

In its sample, this clone was seen a few times. V is TRBV4-2 and J is TRBJ1-2; tentatively, D is TRBD1 (5 bases). The CDR3 loop spans 14 amino acids. Looked up from germline, CDR1 is LGHNA and CDR2 is YNFKEQ. Trimming shortened V by 4 bases and J by 2 bases, and 11 bases separated the two germline ends. CDR3 bases: TGTGCCAGCAGCCTAGCAGGGCAAAACTATGGCTACACCTTC. This encodes CASSLAGQNYGYTF.

V is TRBV19 and J is TRBJ2-5; TRBD2 aligns across 8 bases. Germline lookup yields CDR1 LNHDA and CDR2 SQIVND (reference sequence). V shed 5 bases and J 4 bases; nucleotides not matched to a gene: 9. The CDR3 runs 15 residues. CDR3 DNA sequence: TGTGCCAGTAGTGCCCGGGGCCGGGGGGGAGAGACCCAGTACTTC. It specifies CASSARGRGGETQYF.

In this sample, this clone turned up a few times. The chain recombines TRBV28 with TRBJ1-2; perhaps TRBD1 as D (5 bases). From germline, CDR1 is MDHEN and CDR2 SYDVKM. The CDR3 covers 13 residues. The V end was cut by 5 bases, the J end by 4 bases, with 11 bases between. CDR3 coding DNA: TGTGCCAGCAGTCCCCCAGGGCCCTATGGCTACACCTTC. It is translated as CASSPPGPYGYTF.

The DNA for the CDR3 is TGTGCCAGCAGCCCTACTATGAACACCGGGGAGCTGTTTTTT. This gives the protein CASSPTMNTGELFF. V usage is TRBV7-9 and J usage is TRBJ2-2, with unresolved D. With 5 bases removed from V and 1 base from J, the gap between germline ends came to 8 bases. Germline loops: CDR1 SEHNR, CDR2 FQNEAQ (reference sequence). The CDR3 loop spans 14 amino acids.

The chain carries TRBV7-9 and TRBJ2-4; D unclear. V was shortened by 2 bases and J by 5 bases, with 7 bases between the two germline ends. Germline CDR1 SEHNR, CDR2 FQNEAQ (reference sequence). CDR3 length: 13 amino acids. CDR3 sequence: CASSLFSENIQYF. The CDR3, as DNA: TGTGCCAGCAGCTTATTTTCGGAAAACATTCAGTACTTC.

V is TRBV12-3 or TRBV12-4 and J is TRBJ1-6; tentatively, D is TRBD1 (5 bases). Trimming removed 1 base at V and 14 bases at J, with 12 bases between. CDR3 length: 13 amino acids. The CDR3 loop is CASSLEQGASLHF. CDR3 bases: TGTGCCAGCAGTTTAGAGCAAGGGGCGTCCCTCCACTTT.

This chain connects TRBV9 to TRBJ1-6; D unclear. Germline V lookup: CDR1 SGDLS, CDR2 YYNGEE. CDR3 size: 17 residues. V shed 4 bases and J shed 1 base, with 15 bases lying between them. The CDR3 DNA follows: TGTGCCAGCAGCTCTGGACCGGGAAGGTCCTATAATTCACCCCTCCACTTT. Translating gives CASSSGPGRSYNSPLHF.

A remark on this clone: One junction end disagrees with the germline gene, perhaps due to a read error. The J gene is TRBJ2-1, the V gene TRBV7-7, with 10 bases matching TRBD2. The CDR3 contains 15 residues. Germline-derived CDR1 and CDR2 are SSHAT and FNYEAQ (reference sequence). The CDR3 DNA follows: TGTGCTAGCAGCTTGATCAGCGGGGGGGCATCTGAGCAGTTCTTC. Protein: CASSLISGGASEQFF.

In its sample, this clone was seen once. The rearrangement joins TRBV9 to TRBJ1-4; the match to TRBD1 covers 7 bases. The CDR3 loop spans 16 amino acids. The trim removed 2 bases at V and 5 bases at J, leaving 9 bases unmatched. Germline-derived CDR1 and CDR2 are SGDLS and YYNGEE. CDR3 sequence (DNA): TGTGCCAGCAGCGTTACACAGGGGAGTGGGAATGAAAAACTGTTTTTT. Translation: CASSVTQGSGNEKLFF.

There are a few counts of this clone. The chain recombines TRBV7-2 with TRBJ1-4; a weak D match, TRBD1 (6 bases). The germline V and J ends were trimmed by 5 bases and 3 bases, with 13 bases remaining between them. The germline V gene has CDR1 SGHTA and CDR2 FQGNSA. The length of the CDR3 is 15 residues. The CDR3 sequence is CASSKSGHPNEKLFF. The CDR3, as DNA: TGTGCCAGCAGCAAGTCGGGACACCCTAATGAAAAACTGTTTTTT.

V gene TRBV19 combines with J gene TRBJ2-1, with a weak D call TRBD1 (6 bases). The V and J ends lost 2 bases and 7 bases respectively, with 12 bases between them. Germline CDR1 is LNHDA and CDR2 is SQIVND (reference sequence). The CDR3 runs 14 residues. The CDR3 coding sequence is TGTGCCAGTAGTATACAAGGGGGTGGGAATGAGCAGTTCTTC. Its protein product is CASSIQGGGNEQFF. Full variable domain (rest looked up from reference TRBV19 and TRBJ2-1): DGGITQSPKYLFRKEGQNVTLSCEQNLNHDAMYWYRQDPGQGLRLIYYSQIVNDFQKGDIAEGYSVSREKKESFPLTVTSAQKNPTAFYLCASSIQGGGNEQFFGPGTRLTVL.

The chain employs TRBV4-1 and TRBJ2-3; TRBD1 is a possible D gene (6 bases). V was pared by 1 base and J by 3 bases, with 14 bases between. CDR1 MGHRA and CDR2 YSYEKL come from the germline V gene. The CDR3 is 16 amino acids. The CDR3 protein is CASSQGGHRETDTQYF. The CDR3, as DNA: TGCGCCAGCAGCCAAGGAGGGCACAGGGAGACAGATACGCAGTATTTT.

This chain uses TRBV18 with TRBJ2-1; 15 bases line up with TRBD2. Losses at the gene ends were 0 bases for V and 15 bases for J; bases not matched to a gene: 12. The CDR3 extends over 17 amino acids. Germline lookup yields CDR1 KGHSH and CDR2 LQKENI. The CDR3 loop reads CASSPPGTSGRTAQWFF. CDR3 coding DNA: TGTGCCAGCTCACCACCTGGGACTAGCGGGAGGACCGCTCAGTGGTTCTTC.

The V gene is TRBV15, the J gene TRBJ1-2; no definite D call. From germline, CDR1 is LNHNV and CDR2 YYDKDF (reference sequence). There are 14 residues in the CDR3. V lost 1 base to trimming and J lost 6 bases, with 12 bases between them. CDR3 loop: CATSRGEQHDGYTF. The CDR3 nucleotides are TGTGCCACCAGCAGAGGTGAACAGCATGATGGCTACACCTTC.

This clone was counted only a few times. This chain links TRBV5-1 with TRBJ2-5, with D perhaps matching TRBD2 (6 bases). Between the trimmed V and J ends, which lost 7 bases and 5 bases, there was a span of 18 bases. The germline CDR1 and CDR2 sequences are SGHRS and YFSETQ. The CDR3 spans 14 residues. The CDR3 region has the DNA TGCGCCAGCGGGTGGGGGGATCAATCGGAGACCCAGTACTTC. Protein sequence: CASGWGDQSETQYF.

The rearrangement joins TRBV3-1 (or the pseudogene TRBV3-2) to TRBJ2-2, with D perhaps TRBD2 (7 bases). V was pared by 8 bases and J by 3 bases, with 10 bases between. This CDR3 spans 13 amino acids. Germline CDR1 is LGHDT and CDR2 is YNNKEL (reference sequence). The CDR3: CASGGADTGELFF. CDR3 nucleotide sequence: TGTGCCAGCGGGGGGGCAGACACCGGGGAGCTGTTTTTT.

The gene calls are TRBV27 and TRBJ2-7; 8 bases map to TRBD1. CDR3 length equals 16 residues. CDR1 MNHEY and CDR2 SMNVEV come from the germline V gene (reference sequence). V lost 3 bases and J lost 3; bases outside the gene matches: 10. The CDR3, as DNA: TGTGCCAGCAGTTTTGGTTCCGGACAGGGTCTCTACGAGCAGTACTTC. Protein: CASSFGSGQGLYEQYF.

The chain joins TRBV7-8 to TRBJ1-1, with a weak D call TRBD1 (6 bases). Between the trimmed V and J ends, which lost 5 bases and 3 bases, there was a span of 13 bases. CDR1 and CDR2 from the germline V gene are SGHVS and FQNEAQ. The CDR3 contains 14 residues. The CDR3 bases are TGTGCCAGCAGCCGAGGGGGGGGATACACTGAAGCTTTCTTT. Translating it yields CASSRGGGYTEAFF.

This rearrangement joins TRBV10-3 to TRBJ1-2; TRBD1 aligns across 7 bases. The V gene end was trimmed by 7 bases and the J gene end by 6 bases; junction bases not matched to a gene: 5. Per germline, CDR1 ENHRY and CDR2 SYGVKD. The CDR3 runs 12 residues. CDR3 protein: CAIMSTGDGYTF. CDR3 DNA sequence: TGTGCCATCATGAGCACAGGGGATGGCTACACCTTC.

V usage is TRBV7-2 and J usage is TRBJ2-5, with TRBD2 identical over 12 bases. V was clipped by 0 bases and J by 7 bases; unmatched bases: 9. In germline, CDR1 is SGHTA, CDR2 FQGNSA. This CDR3 is built from 17 residues. The chain's CDR3 is CASSLARLAGVRGTQYF. DNA of the CDR3: TGTGCCAGCAGCTTAGCGAGACTAGCGGGAGTACGGGGGACCCAGTACTTC.

The rearrangement joins TRBV30 to TRBJ2-1; 9 bases match TRBD1. J gave up 4 bases and V 2 bases, and 9 bases lay outside the gene matches. CDR3 length: 16 amino acids. Germline lookup yields CDR1 GTSNPN and CDR2 SVGIG (reference sequence). CDR3 residues: CAWSRPGTGIYNEQFF. The CDR3 DNA reads as TGTGCCTGGAGTCGACCCGGGACAGGGATTTACAATGAGCAGTTCTTC.

The V and J genes are TRBV21-1 and TRBJ2-5; the DNA was not used to check the table's D call, TRBD2. TRBV21-1 has pseudogene status. This CDR3 comprises 15 residues. The CDR3 nucleotides are TGTGCCAGCAGCAAAGGGGGTGCGGGGGGAGAGACCCAGTACTTC. Translating it yields CASSKGGAGGETQYF.

This clone is a singleton in its sample. The chain is built from TRBV3-1 (or the pseudogene TRBV3-2) and TRBJ1-1, with D maybe TRBD1 (5 bases). V lost 2 bases to trimming and J lost 5 bases, with 9 bases between them. There are 13 residues in the CDR3. Germline CDR1 is LGHDT and CDR2 is YNNKEL (reference sequence). The CDR3 reads CASSQPRGTEAFF. CDR3 sequence (DNA): TGTGCCAGCAGCCAACCCCGGGGGACTGAAGCTTTCTTT.